Following are 15 T cell receptor beta chains from one sample sequenced in a study of T cells expressing NK-cell markers. Reanalyzing the 5' RACE reads, TCRdb keeps one entry per CDR3 protein, without DNA. Its table lists 500,000 or so distinct CDR3 sequences. Sequenced sample: blood T cells: a sorted CD56 or NKG2C T cell subset, CD4+ or CD8+ T cells, or bulk PBMC T cells (not recorded which). Every receptor here comes from a man between 18 and 29 years old in good health.

This chain connects TRBV6-2 or TRBV6-3 to TRBJ2-2; TCRdb designates TRBD2, a call that cannot be tested without DNA. This CDR3 is 16 amino acids long. Per the germline V gene, CDR1 is MNHEY and CDR2 is SVGEGT. The CDR3 sequence is CASRIGAGVSAGELFF.

The genes are TRBV3-1 and TRBJ1-4; TCRdb returns TRBD1, unconfirmable since there is no DNA. This CDR3 comprises 12 residues. The germline CDR1 and CDR2 sequences are LGHDT and YNNKEL (reference sequence). The CDR3: CASSPRHEKLFF.

This chain uses TRBV30 with TRBJ2-3; without DNA, the TCRdb call of TRBD2 cannot be checked. Germline CDR1 reads GTSNPN; CDR2 reads SVGIG (reference sequence). There are 14 residues in the CDR3. The CDR3 here is CAWTLAGVGDTQYF.

The chain links TRBV7-9 to TRBJ2-1; TCRdb picks TRBD1, but there is no DNA to check that call. The length of the CDR3 is 15 residues. Germline-derived CDR1 and CDR2 are SEHNR and FQNEAQ (reference sequence). CDR3: CASSLAGGGSNEQFF.

The chain links TRBV29-1 to TRBJ2-7; TCRdb's D call, TRBD2, is unchecked because there is no DNA. Germline V gives CDR1 SQVTM, CDR2 ANQGSEA. This CDR3 is 13 amino acids long. The CDR3 sequence is CSVAGKLGGEQYF.

The chain combines TRBV7-2 with TRBJ2-7. The CDR3 sequence is 16 residues long. Germline-derived CDR1 and CDR2 are SGHTA and FQGNSA. This chain's CDR3 is CASSLSGNGLMDEQYF.

The chain employs TRBV18 and TRBJ1-2. The germline V gene has CDR1 KGHSH and CDR2 LQKENI. The CDR3 contains 14 residues. CDR3 protein: CASSLNEGSDGYTF.

The chain couples TRBV10-3 to TRBJ2-1. Germline V gene sequence: CDR1 ENHRY, CDR2 SYGVKD. This CDR3 is built from 13 residues. The CDR3 region is CAIRGSSYNEQFF.

The V and J genes are TRBV27 and TRBJ2-1; the D call of TRBD1 rests on TCRdb alone, since no DNA is present to check it. CDR3 size: 18 residues. CDR1 is MNHEY, CDR2 SMNVEV, per germline (reference sequence). Here the CDR3 reads CASSPLGPKDGVYNEQFF.

The chain combines TRBV5-1 with TRBJ2-7; TCRdb proposes TRBD2, but this gene call is untestable without DNA. Per the germline V gene, CDR1 is SGHRS and CDR2 is YFSETQ. This CDR3 contains 15 residues. The CDR3: CASSFERRATYEQYF.

V and J are TRBV7-9 and TRBJ2-5; TCRdb designates TRBD2, a call that cannot be tested without DNA. The CDR3 is 17 residues long. In germline, CDR1 is SEHNR, CDR2 FQNEAQ (reference sequence). The CDR3: CASSFGLAGRYQETQYF.

The J gene is TRBJ2-1, the V gene TRBV20-1. The germline V gene encodes CDR1 DFQATT and CDR2 SNEGSKA (reference sequence). This CDR3 has 14 residues. The CDR3 sequence: CSADSPKSYNEQFF.

The V and J genes are TRBV7-8 and TRBJ2-7; the TRBD1 assignment by TCRdb is unverifiable without DNA. Per the germline V gene, CDR1 is SGHVS and CDR2 is FQNEAQ. There are 14 residues in the CDR3. CDR3 region: CASSSVGGAYEQYF.

The rearrangement joins TRBV4-2 to TRBJ2-5; the D call from TCRdb, TRBD2, cannot be confirmed without DNA. The CDR3 consists of 16 residues. Per germline, CDR1 LGHNA and CDR2 YNFKEQ. CDR3 amino acids: CASSQGTSGTPETQYF.

V is TRBV20-1 and J is TRBJ2-2. This CDR3 spans 12 amino acids. The germline gives CDR1 DFQATT, CDR2 SNEGSKA (reference sequence). The CDR3: CRARHNTGELFF.